This paragraph covers one T cell receptor beta chain sequence. Distinct nucleotide sequences in the sample also encode this CDR3. The sample belongs to a study of somatic mutations in cytotoxic T cells in rheumatoid arthritis. Libraries were prepared by immunoSEQ multiplex PCR; TCRdb keeps only in-frame clonotypes and omits some of them. The table shows about 14,000 clones, with 74% occurring only once. The sample consisted of CD8+ T cells sorted from blood. This receptor was obtained from an adult with rheumatoid arthritis.

The CDR3 loop reads CASSLGTDGYTF. CDR3 bases: TGTGCCAGCAGCCTAGGGACAGATGGCTACACCTTC. V and J are TRBV7-9 and TRBJ1-2, with 7 bases identical to TRBD1. The CDR3 length is 12 residues. Germline values: CDR1 SEHNR, CDR2 FQNEAQ (reference sequence). V trimming: 5 bases; J trimming: 6 bases; junction bases outside the gene matches: 3.